The table lists the clone carrying this T cell receptor (beta chain) with many counts. Investigators amplified TCR beta CDR3 regions from RNA transcripts. RT-PCR with HTBI primers came first, then second-round multiplex PCR. From the multiplex PCR reads, TCRdb called clonotypes with MiXCR, one entry per CDR3 protein. Here the sample spans hundreds of thousands of distinct CDR3 sequences, 22% being singletons. The data derive from a study of Graves' ophthalmopathy and Graves' hyperthyroidism. If no ophthalmopathy appeared within 18 months of follow-up, hyperthyroidism was termed stable. V lost 2 bases, J lost 0 bases, and 8 bases lay in between. CDR3 size: 15 residues. From germline, CDR1 is SGHTA and CDR2 FQGNSA.

The sequence was obtained from a woman aged 18-29 years with stable Graves' hyperthyroidism. Some clones in this sample may be carry-over from other donors' samples. The source material was peripheral blood. The V call is TRBV7-2, the J call TRBJ1-3; tentatively, D is TRBD1 (6 bases). CDR3 nucleotide sequence: TGTGCCAGCAGCTTACTAGGGGGCTCTGGAAACACCATATATTTT. Translating it yields CASSLLGGSGNTIYF.